This T cell receptor (beta chain) was profiled in a study of radiation and T cells in renal cell carcinoma. There are 13 residues in the CDR3. In germline, CDR1 is KGHSH, CDR2 LQKENI. Trimming pared 5 bases from V and 4 bases from J, leaving 8 bases between. The time point denotes: blood 4 weeks post-SBRT, at nephrectomy. Described treatment: 15 Gy SBRT to primary tumor, nephrectomy 4 weeks later. Nephrectomy followed 15 Gy stereotactic body radiation by 4 weeks. The tumor was a clear cell renal cell carcinoma. Here immunoSEQ multiplex PCR was the method, and the copy in TCRdb shows in-frame clones only, minus some. Among approximately 65,000 clones listed, around 80% were seen once.

The sequence was obtained from a man in his sixties with renal cell carcinoma. The sample in question was blood, obtained from a patient whose treatment included radiotherapy and nephrectomy. This sequence joins TRBV18 and TRBJ1-4; possible D gene TRBD1, 5 bases. The CDR3 DNA reads TGTGCCAGCTCAACAGACAGTAATGAAAAACTGTTTTTT. Protein: CASSTDSNEKLFF.